Listed here are 5 T cell receptor beta chains from one sample, sequenced in a study of identical twins. One entry per CDR3 protein, called by TCRdb with MiXCR from the 5' RACE reads. The sample contains approximately 300,000 distinct CDR3 sequences, roughly 9.8% of which appear only once. These data were also reused for a study on yellow fever vaccine responses in identical twins.

Sequencing was carried out using CD8+ T cells sorted from blood. Every receptor here comes from a woman younger than 35 in good health.

The genes are TRBV29-1 and TRBJ2-1, with 8 bases lining up with TRBD2. Germline V gene lookup returns CDR1 SQVTM and CDR2 ANQGSEA. Germline trimming cut 0 bases from V and 8 bases from J; bases unmatched to any gene: 12. The CDR3 totals 16 residues. In DNA, the CDR3 is TGCAGCGTTGAAGATATCGCGGGAGGATTTATGTATGAGCAGTTCTTC. Translating it yields CSVEDIAGGFMYEQFF.

This clonotype was picked up many times. The chain employs TRBV28 and TRBJ2-1; D is unresolved. CDR3 length: 14 residues. The ends were cut back, 5 bases at V and 0 bases at J, with 8 bases in the middle. Germline V CDR1 and CDR2: MDHEN, SYDVKM. The CDR3 coding sequence is TGTGCCAGCAGTCCTCTAAGCTCCTACAATGAGCAGTTCTTC. Encoded protein: CASSPLSSYNEQFF. The variable domain in full, with the rest retrieved from reference TRBV28 and TRBJ2-1, is DVKVTQSSRYLVKRTGEKVFLECVQDMDHENMFWYRQDPGLGLRLIYFSYDVKMKEKGDIPEGYSVSREKKERFSLILESASTNQTSMYLCASSPLSSYNEQFFGPGTRLTVL.

The J gene is TRBJ2-7, the V gene TRBV5-5; no definite D call. Per germline, CDR1 SGHKS and CDR2 YYEKEE (reference sequence). The germline V and J ends were trimmed by 0 bases and 3 bases, with 10 bases remaining between them. The CDR3 has 14 amino acids. CDR3 sequence: CASSLVEPNYEQYF. The DNA of the CDR3 is TGTGCCAGCAGCTTGGTAGAACCAAACTACGAGCAGTACTTC.

This clonotype has a handful of counts. The chain is built from TRBV20-1 and TRBJ2-1; D may correspond to TRBD1 or TRBD2 (6 bases each). Trimming removed 0 bases from V and 2 bases from J, with 11 bases in between. The CDR3 contains 15 residues. Looked up from germline, CDR1 is DFQATT and CDR2 is SNEGSKA (reference sequence). CDR3 bases: TGCAGTGCTAGAGAGATCGGGGGCGCCTACAATGAGCAGTTCTTC. It translates to CSAREIGGAYNEQFF.

This clonotype was detected only a few times. The gene calls are TRBV9 and TRBJ2-7; 8 bases fit TRBD2. The junction had 5 bases not matched to a gene; V was cut back by 0 bases and J by 6 bases. Germline V gene sequence: CDR1 SGDLS, CDR2 YYNGEE. The CDR3 consists of 14 residues. The CDR3 here is CASSVGGGRPEQYF. The CDR3 coding sequence is TGTGCCAGCAGCGTAGGGGGCGGGAGGCCCGAGCAGTACTTC. Together with reference TRBV9 and TRBJ2-7, the CDR3 gives the full variable domain: DSGVTQTPKHLITATGQRVTLRCSPRSGDLSVYWYQQSLDQGLQFLIQYYNGEERAKGNILERFSAQQFPDLHSELNLSSLELGDSALYFCASSVGGGRPEQYFGPGTRLTVT.